Each of the 25 T cell receptor beta chains below was sequenced from the same sample in a study of graft-versus-host responses after intestinal transplantation. The table came from immunoSEQ multiplex PCR; TCRdb's copy has only in-frame clones and leaves some out. The table includes approximately 120,000 clones, roughly nine tenths detected once. No antigen has been assigned to these receptors. The material sequenced was unstimulated CD4+ T cells sorted from spleen or lymph node cells, taken before intestinal transplant. The source is a human donor who received an intestinal transplant.

This rearrangement joins TRBV15 to TRBJ1-2; the D is unclear. Germline-derived CDR1 and CDR2 are LNHNV and YYDKDF (reference sequence). Trimming pared 0 bases from V and 1 base from J, leaving 15 bases between. The CDR3 runs to 17 residues. CDR3 sequence: CATSRDREGPLNYGYTF. CDR3 coding DNA: TGTGCCACCAGCAGAGATCGGGAAGGGCCCCTTAACTATGGCTACACCTTC.

This chain uses TRBV7-2 with TRBJ1-2, with D unclear. The CDR3 extends over 13 amino acids. V lost 11 bases to trimming and J lost 2 bases, with 15 bases between them. The germline V gene encodes CDR1 SGHTA and CDR2 FQGNSA. The CDR3 loop reads CAASTPPNYGYTF. CDR3 sequence (DNA): TGTGCCGCCAGCACCCCCCCAAACTATGGCTACACCTTC.

The V and J genes are TRBV7-3 and TRBJ1-2, with 8 bases lining up with TRBD1. The CDR3 runs 15 residues. V lost 7 bases, J lost 0 bases, and 7 bases stayed unmatched. Germline CDR1 reads SGHTA; CDR2 reads FQGTGA. This CDR3 reads CASNSRTGPNYGYTF. CDR3 nucleotides: TGTGCCAGCAACTCTCGGACAGGGCCTAACTATGGCTACACCTTC.

The chain joins TRBV6-6 to TRBJ2-3; D gene unclear. V lost 7 bases, J lost 1 base, and 9 bases lay in between. The germline CDR1 and CDR2 sequences are MNHNY and SVGAGI (reference sequence). The CDR3 contains 13 residues. In nucleotides, the CDR3 is TGTGCCAGCAAGTTTGGGGGCACAGATACGCAGTATTTT. Translated: CASKFGGTDTQYF.

CDR3 DNA: TGCGCCAGCCCCTCCGGGACAGGGGCCCGAGGGCCCTACGAGCAGTACTTC. Encoded protein: CASPSGTGARGPYEQYF. The V and J genes are TRBV23-1 and TRBJ2-7; 10 positions agree with TRBD1. TRBV23-1 counts as an open reading frame of uncertain function. This CDR3 comprises 17 residues. The V gene end was trimmed by 8 bases and the J gene end by 2 bases; junction bases not matched to a gene: 15.

This clone was observed once. This chain connects TRBV5-4 to TRBJ1-2, with 8 bases fitting TRBD1. The CDR3 totals 18 residues. Germline CDR1 SGHNT, CDR2 YYREEE (reference sequence). The V gene end was trimmed by 2 bases and the J gene end by 1 base; junction bases not matched to a gene: 13. The CDR3 loop is CASSLRTGRGLINYGYTF. The CDR3 bases are TGTGCCAGCAGCTTAAGGACAGGGAGGGGGCTAATTAACTATGGCTACACCTTC.

The rearrangement joins TRBV19 to TRBJ2-1, with 9 bases identical to TRBD1. Germline CDR1 and CDR2: LNHDA and SQIVND (reference sequence). The CDR3 contains 16 residues. V lost 5 bases, J lost 6 bases, and 11 bases stayed unmatched. The CDR3 nucleotides are TGTGCCAGTAGTTGGCGGGGGACAGGGCTCGCCAATGAGCAGTTCTTC. This codes for CASSWRGTGLANEQFF.

The V gene is TRBV6-1, the J gene TRBJ1-1; no clear D. Trimming took 6 bases from V and 2 from J, leaving 13 bases between them. Germline V CDR1 and CDR2: MNHNS, SASEGT. The CDR3 sequence is 14 residues long. CDR3 DNA: TGTGCCAGCAGGCTACGGGAGGGCAACACTGAAGCTTTCTTT. Its protein product is CASRLREGNTEAFF.

The chain employs TRBV7-3 and TRBJ2-3, with TRBD2 matching 12 bases. Trimming took 4 bases from V and 2 from J; bases not matched to a gene: 4. The CDR3 spans 16 residues. CDR1 and CDR2 from the germline V gene are SGHTA and FQGTGA. The CDR3 DNA reads as TGTGCCAGCAGCTCCGGACTAGCGGGGCCCACAGATACGCAGTATTTT. It encodes CASSSGLAGPTDTQYF.

The chain couples TRBV5-4 to TRBJ2-5; 13 nucleotides agree with TRBD2. The ends lost 4 bases at V and 4 bases at J; junction bases unmatched: 7. Germline V gene lookup returns CDR1 SGHNT and CDR2 YYREEE (reference sequence). CDR3 length equals 16 residues. In DNA form, the CDR3 reads TGTGCCAGCAGCCCTACCAGGACTAGCGGGGGAGAGACCCAGTACTTC. Translated, it gives CASSPTRTSGGETQYF.

For this clone: The sample has other DNA sequences that encode this CDR3 too. V and J are TRBV6-5 and TRBJ2-6; D gene ambiguous. The CDR3 consists of 13 residues. Deletions cut 0 bases from V and 4 bases from J, with 1 base between. From germline, CDR1 is MNHEY and CDR2 SVGAGI. The CDR3 DNA reads as TGTGCCAGCAGTTACTCCGGGGCCAACGTCCTGACTTTC. This codes for CASSYSGANVLTF.

The V and J genes are TRBV18 and TRBJ2-3, with 8 bases lining up with TRBD2. The V gene's germline CDR1 is KGHSH and CDR2 LQKENI. The CDR3 runs 17 residues. Germline trimming cut 3 bases from V and 4 bases from J; bases unmatched to any gene: 12. The CDR3 DNA is TGTGCCAGCTCACCGAATCAGCCCAGCGGGGGATCAGATACGCAGTATTTT. Amino acids: CASSPNQPSGGSDTQYF.

The CDR3, as DNA: TGTGCCAGTAGTAGACGGGGGGTAGGGGTAGAGACCCAGTACTTC. Translation gives CASSRRGVGVETQYF. The gene calls are TRBV19 and TRBJ2-5; 7 positions match TRBD2. With V trimmed by 4 bases and J by 4 bases, 9 bases remained unmatched. Looked up from germline, CDR1 is LNHDA and CDR2 is SQIVND (reference sequence). This CDR3 has 15 residues. Full variable domain (rest looked up from reference TRBV19 and TRBJ2-5): DGGITQSPKYLFRKEGQNVTLSCEQNLNHDAMYWYRQDPGQGLRLIYYSQIVNDFQKGDIAEGYSVSREKKESFPLTVTSAQKNPTAFYLCASSRRGVGVETQYFGPGTRLLVL.

The chain is built from TRBV19 and TRBJ2-1, with 7 nucleotides matching TRBD2. With 5 bases clipped from V and 8 bases from J, the junction kept 12 bases outside the gene matches. Germline loops: CDR1 LNHDA, CDR2 SQIVND (reference sequence). The CDR3 has 15 amino acids. The CDR3 sequence is CASSPGRASGDEQFF. The CDR3, as DNA: TGTGCCAGTAGTCCGGGGCGGGCTAGCGGTGATGAGCAGTTCTTC.

The genes are TRBV9 and TRBJ2-1; perhaps TRBD2 as D (5 bases). The CDR3 runs to 15 residues. Germline-derived CDR1 and CDR2 are SGDLS and YYNGEE. V lost 0 bases, J lost 6 bases, and 13 bases lay in between. For the CDR3, the DNA is TGTGCCAGCAGCGTAGGTTGGGGAGCGAGCAATGAGCAGTTCTTC. Its translation is CASSVGWGASNEQFF.

CDR3 sequence (DNA): TGTGCCAGCAGCCCTTGGGCAGGACCCTCCTACGAGCAGTACTTC. Translated: CASSPWAGPSYEQYF. V and J are TRBV7-2 and TRBJ2-7; D gene uncertain. Germline V lookup: CDR1 SGHTA, CDR2 FQGNSA. V was trimmed by 5 bases and J by 0 bases, leaving 14 bases between them. The CDR3 is 15 amino acids.

V gene TRBV9 combines with J gene TRBJ2-6, with D perhaps given as TRBD1 or TRBD2 (5 bases each). The CDR3 is made up of 17 amino acids. V dropped 0 bases and J dropped 3 bases, with 13 bases sitting between them. Per germline, CDR1 SGDLS and CDR2 YYNGEE. CDR3 sequence: CASSVAGSRYGANVLTF. The CDR3 DNA sequence: TGTGCCAGCAGCGTAGCAGGGAGTCGGTATGGGGCCAACGTCCTGACTTTC.

This clone was found once. V gene TRBV18 combines with J gene TRBJ2-5; 9 nucleotides line up with TRBD1. CDR3 length: 13 residues. J lost 1 base, V lost 8 bases, and 2 bases had no gene match. Germline CDR1 is KGHSH and CDR2 is LQKENI. The CDR3 nucleotides read TGTGCCAGCGGACAGGGGACCCAAGAGACCCAGTACTTC. Its translation: CASGQGTQETQYF.

The J gene is TRBJ2-7, the V gene TRBV18; D is possibly TRBD2 (6 bases). V was shortened by 4 bases and J by 5 bases, with 12 bases between the two germline ends. Germline V lookup: CDR1 KGHSH, CDR2 LQKENI. This CDR3 contains 13 residues. The CDR3 protein is CASSRVGGNEQYF. CDR3 in DNA: TGTGCCAGCTCACGGGTCGGCGGGAACGAGCAGTACTTC.

The V call is TRBV10-2, the J call TRBJ2-7; D unresolved. V was cut by 2 bases and J by 3 bases, with 8 bases left in between. CDR1 WSHSY and CDR2 SAAADI come from the germline V gene. The CDR3 has 13 amino acids. CDR3 protein: CASSEVWGYEQYF. CDR3 DNA: TGCGCCAGCAGTGAGGTATGGGGCTACGAGCAGTACTTC.

Worth noting for this clone: At the DNA level, this CDR3 is encoded by other sequences in the same sample as well. J is TRBJ1-4 and V is TRBV6-1; 7 positions match TRBD1. The V and J ends lost 3 bases and 5 bases, in that order; junction bases with no gene match: 3. The CDR3 has 14 amino acids. CDR1 and CDR2 (germline): MNHNS, SASEGT. The CDR3, as DNA: TGTGCCAGCAGTGAGGACAGGTTGAATGAAAAACTGTTTTTT. Protein sequence: CASSEDRLNEKLFF.

This clone was seen once. This chain uses TRBV18 with TRBJ2-1; no definite D call. The ends were cut back, 3 bases at V and 6 bases at J, with 9 bases in the middle. This CDR3 comprises 13 residues. In germline, CDR1 is KGHSH, CDR2 LQKENI. CDR3 sequence (DNA): TGTGCCAGCTCACCCCCGGTCCTCAATGAGCAGTTCTTC. Translating gives CASSPPVLNEQFF.

The V and J genes are TRBV6-1 and TRBJ1-3; no firm D call. Trimming cost V 3 bases and J 5 bases, with 11 bases left between them. This CDR3 has 14 amino acids. Germline CDR1 and CDR2: MNHNS and SASEGT. CDR3 sequence: CASSDRPGRNTIYF. CDR3 nucleotides: TGTGCCAGCAGTGACAGGCCAGGACGAAACACCATATATTTT.

This clone appeared a single time. This sequence joins TRBV7-9 and TRBJ1-2, with TRBD1 matching over 10 bases. V trimming: 3 bases; J trimming: 1 base; junction bases outside the gene matches: 11. Germline lookup yields CDR1 SEHNR and CDR2 FQNEAQ (reference sequence). The CDR3 has 18 amino acids. CDR3 sequence: CASSFLPSRDRGNYGYTF. CDR3 DNA sequence: TGTGCCAGCAGCTTTCTCCCTTCCAGGGACAGGGGTAACTATGGCTACACCTTC.

With respect to this clone: The sample contains more than one DNA sequence encoding this CDR3. The rearrangement uses TRBV19 and TRBJ1-1, with a tentative D call TRBD1 (5 bases). V lost 3 bases to trimming and J lost 1 base, with 6 bases between them. CDR1 and CDR2 from the germline V gene are LNHDA and SQIVND (reference sequence). The CDR3 runs to 13 residues. Here the CDR3 reads CASSIGANTEAFF. CDR3 bases: TGTGCCAGTAGTATCGGGGCGAACACTGAAGCTTTCTTT.